This T cell receptor beta chain is from a study of OX40 agonist ivuxolimab in advanced cancers. Concerning the study at large: Ivuxolimab was an agonistic, fully human IgG2 monoclonal antibody directed against OX40 (CD134), a costimulatory receptor. Patients were allowed to have had prior anti-PD-1, anti-PD-L1 or anti-CTLA-4 therapy, and around 41% of the dose-escalation patients had previously received checkpoint inhibitors. Partial responses occurred in three dose-escalation patients: two with cutaneous melanoma and one with hepatocellular carcinoma. A male proportion of nearly 85% and a mean age of about 60 years, ranging from about 23 to 90, were recorded for the dose-escalation cohort. Intravenous ivuxolimab was administered to patients every 2 weeks at six dose levels: 0.01, 0.1, 0.3, 1.5, 3 and 10 mg/kg. Peripheral TCRbeta sequencing aimed to test whether ivuxolimab altered TCR sequence diversity and caused clonal T-cell expansion. The monotherapy dose-escalation portion (N ≈ 57 patients) of the phase I ivuxolimab trial is reported in the paper. Among the roughly 50 dose-escalation patients, 19 had hepatocellular carcinoma, roughly 15 melanoma, 9 renal cell carcinoma and 9 head and neck cancer.

Patients with autoimmune disease history or receiving systemic immunosuppression were excluded from the trial. Peripheral blood for TCR sequencing was collected from all dose cohorts at baseline, on cycle 4 day 1, and on cycle 7 day 1. Samples came from an open-label, multicenter, first-in-human phase I dose-escalation trial of ivuxolimab. The trial enrolled adults with locally advanced or metastatic head and neck squamous cell, hepatocellular, melanoma or renal cell carcinoma. CD4+ and CD8+ T cells were sorted separately from peripheral blood before TCR sequencing. The germline V gene (reference sequence) supplies CDR1 GTSNPN and CDR2 SVGIG. The V end loses 8 bases and the J end loses 5 bases, and a stretch of 10 bases separates them. The CDR3 has 12 amino acids, counting the end cysteine and phenylalanine. Just CDR3 DNA is preserved here, 36 bases in frame from base 1. Genomic DNA was isolated from the sorted cells so that the TCRbeta CDR3 region could be sequenced. The immunoSEQ Assay was used to sequence the TCRbeta CDR3 regions. This is the immuneACCESS table as TCRdb keeps it, with only in-frame sequences that have V and J called. A part of the clones is gone; compared with another copy, unresolved V genes explain less than half, and the rest is unexplained. Here the sample has over 100,000 clones; 75% to 90% occur a single time. 0.55% of the sample lies in the top ten.

In the case of this clone: Its antigen target is currently unknown. There are no base qualities to consult, and no much larger clone falls within one base.

What the research found in general, with its limitations: At doses of 0.1 to 3.0 mg/kg, clonal expansion of both CD4+ and CD8+ blood T cells was observed from baseline to week 6. After ivuxolimab, CD8+ T cells had more expanded clones than CD4+ T cells on average. In partial responders in the 0.1-3.0 mg/kg groups, normalized peripheral clonal expansion was found to be among the lowest, especially among CD8+ T cells. Antigen specificity was not determined for the clonally expanded peripheral T cells. Low levels of normalized T-cell clonal expansion were also seen in some patients who did not respond.

The sequence derives from an adult with an advanced solid tumor such as melanoma, head and neck, liver or kidney cancer. Material: CD4+ or CD8+ T cells sorted from blood, obtained in a trial of the OX40 agonist ivuxolimab. The chain was built from TRBV30 and TRBJ1-6; a confident D gene designation cannot be given. The CDR3 here reads CASRVNNSPLHF. At the DNA level, the sequence is TGTGCCAGTAGGGTGAATAATTCACCCCTCCACTTT.